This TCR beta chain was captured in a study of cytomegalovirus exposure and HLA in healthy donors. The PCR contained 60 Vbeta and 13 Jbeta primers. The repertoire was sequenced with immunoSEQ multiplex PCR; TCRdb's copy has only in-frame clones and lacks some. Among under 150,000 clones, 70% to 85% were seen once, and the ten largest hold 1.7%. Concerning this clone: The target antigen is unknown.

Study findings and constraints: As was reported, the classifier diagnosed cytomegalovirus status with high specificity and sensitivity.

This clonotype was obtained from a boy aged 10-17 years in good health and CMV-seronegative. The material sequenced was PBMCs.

CDR3 amino acids: CAISRTGMNTEAFF. CDR3 DNA: TGTGCCATCAGCCGGACAGGGATGAACACTGAAGCTTTCTTT. The V call is TRBV10-3, the J call TRBJ1-1, with 8 bases that match TRBD1. The CDR3 runs to 14 residues. The V gene end was trimmed by 6 bases and the J gene end by 0 bases; junction bases not matched to a gene: 3. Per the germline V gene, CDR1 is ENHRY and CDR2 is SYGVKD.